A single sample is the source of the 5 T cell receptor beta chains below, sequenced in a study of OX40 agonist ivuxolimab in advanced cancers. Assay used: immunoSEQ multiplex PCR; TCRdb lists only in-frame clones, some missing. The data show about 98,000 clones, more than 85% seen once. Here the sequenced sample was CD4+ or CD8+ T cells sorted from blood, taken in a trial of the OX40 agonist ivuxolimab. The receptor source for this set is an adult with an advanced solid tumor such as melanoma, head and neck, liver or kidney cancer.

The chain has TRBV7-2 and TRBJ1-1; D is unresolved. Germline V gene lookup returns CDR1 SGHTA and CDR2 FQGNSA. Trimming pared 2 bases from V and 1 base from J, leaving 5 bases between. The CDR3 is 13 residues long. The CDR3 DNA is TGTGCCAGCAGCTTAATGGGGAACACTGAAGCTTTCTTT. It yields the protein CASSLMGNTEAFF.

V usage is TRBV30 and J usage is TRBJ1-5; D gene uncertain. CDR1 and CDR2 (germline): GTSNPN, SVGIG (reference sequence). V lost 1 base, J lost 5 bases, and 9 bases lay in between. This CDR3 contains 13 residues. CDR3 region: CAWSASRDQPQHF. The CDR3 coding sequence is TGTGCCTGGAGTGCCTCTCGAGATCAGCCCCAGCATTTT. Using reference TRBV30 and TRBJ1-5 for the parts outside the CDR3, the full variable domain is SQTIHQWPATLVQPVGSPLSLECTVEGTSNPNLYWYRQAAGRGLQLLFYSVGIGQISSEVPQNLSASRPQDRQFILSSKKLLLSDSGFYLCAWSASRDQPQHFGDGTRLSIL.

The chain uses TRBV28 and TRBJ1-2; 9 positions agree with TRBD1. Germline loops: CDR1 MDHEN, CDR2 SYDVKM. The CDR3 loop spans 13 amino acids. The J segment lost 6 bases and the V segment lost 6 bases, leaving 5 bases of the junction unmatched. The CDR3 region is CASRGQGTDGYTF. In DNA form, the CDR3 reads TGTGCCAGCAGAGGACAGGGGACGGATGGCTACACCTTC.

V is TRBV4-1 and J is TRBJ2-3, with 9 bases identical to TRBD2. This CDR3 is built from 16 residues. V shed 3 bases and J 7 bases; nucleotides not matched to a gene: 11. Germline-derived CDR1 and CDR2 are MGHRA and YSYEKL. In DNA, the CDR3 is TGCGCCAGCAGCCAGCAAGTCGGGACTAGCTTAAATACGCAGTATTTT. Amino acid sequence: CASSQQVGTSLNTQYF.

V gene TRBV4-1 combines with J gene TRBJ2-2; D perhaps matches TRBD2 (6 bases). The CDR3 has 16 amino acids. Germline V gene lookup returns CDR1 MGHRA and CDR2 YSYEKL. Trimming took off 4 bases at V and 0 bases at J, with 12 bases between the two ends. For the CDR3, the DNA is TGCGCCAGCAGCCTTTTTAGCGGCACGAACACCGGGGAGCTGTTTTTT. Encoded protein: CASSLFSGTNTGELFF.